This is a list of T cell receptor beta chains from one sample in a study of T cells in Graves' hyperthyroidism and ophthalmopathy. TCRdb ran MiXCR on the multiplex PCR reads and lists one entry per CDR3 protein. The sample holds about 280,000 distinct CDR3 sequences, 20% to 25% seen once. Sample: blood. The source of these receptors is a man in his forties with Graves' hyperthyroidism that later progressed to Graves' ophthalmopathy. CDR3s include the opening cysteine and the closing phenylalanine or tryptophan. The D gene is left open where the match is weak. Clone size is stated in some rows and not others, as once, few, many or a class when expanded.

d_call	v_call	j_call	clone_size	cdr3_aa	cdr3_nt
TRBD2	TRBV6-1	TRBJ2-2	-	CASGKRELYGTGELFF	TGTGCCAGCGGAAAGCGGGAGCTGTACGGTACCGGGGAGCTGTTTTTT
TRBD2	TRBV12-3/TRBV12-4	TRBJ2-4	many	CASSINSGLAGNIQYF	TGTGCCAGCAGCATAAACTCGGGACTAGCGGGGAACATTCAGTACTTC
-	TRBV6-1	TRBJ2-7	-	CASTGGVPYEQYF	TGTGCCAGCACCGGAGGGGTCCCCTACGAGCAGTACTTC
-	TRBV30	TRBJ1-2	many	CAWSPAGGYTF	TGTGCCTGGAGCCCAGCGGGTGGCTACACCTTC
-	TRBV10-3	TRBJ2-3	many	CAISRESTDTQYF	TGTGCCATCAGTCGTGAGAGCACAGATACGCAGTATTTT
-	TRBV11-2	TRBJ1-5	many	CASSLALNQPQHF	TGTGCCAGCAGCTTAGCCCTCAATCAGCCCCAGCATTTT
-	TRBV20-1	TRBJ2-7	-	CSASPSIGDVSYEQYF	TGCAGTGCTAGTCCATCCATCGGGGACGTCTCCTACGAGCAGTACTTC
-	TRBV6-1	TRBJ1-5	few	CASSATRDTNQPQHF	TGTGCCAGCAGTGCCACCCGGGACACCAATCAGCCCCAGCATTTT
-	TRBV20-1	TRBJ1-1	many	CSARDPGGTEAFF	TGCAGTGCTAGAGACCCTGGTGGCACTGAAGCTTTCTTT
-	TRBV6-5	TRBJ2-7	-	CASSYFERGEQYF	TGTGCCAGCAGTTACTTCGAGAGGGGGGAGCAGTACTTC
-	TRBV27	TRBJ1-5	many	CASDRGFNNQPQHF	TGTGCCAGCGACCGGGGTTTCAACAATCAGCCCCAGCATTTT
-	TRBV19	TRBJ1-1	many	CASSIWAGMNTEAFF	TGTGCCAGTAGTATCTGGGCGGGGATGAACACTGAAGCTTTCTTT
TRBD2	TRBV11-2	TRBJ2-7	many	CASRHPGLAGGEQYF	TGTGCCAGCAGGCACCCGGGACTAGCGGGAGGCGAGCAGTACTTC
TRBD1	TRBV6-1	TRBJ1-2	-	CASRAGGDYGYTF	TGTGCCAGCAGAGCAGGGGGGGACTATGGCTACACCTTC
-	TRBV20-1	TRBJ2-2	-	CSALSWAYTGELFF	TGCAGTGCTTTATCTTGGGCTTACACCGGGGAGCTGTTTTTT
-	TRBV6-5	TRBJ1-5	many	CASRTDTSNQPQHF	TGTGCCAGCAGAACAGACACGAGCAATCAGCCCCAGCATTTT
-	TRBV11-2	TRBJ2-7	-	CASSLVGHEQYF	TGTGCCAGCAGCTTAGTTGGCCACGAGCAGTACTTC
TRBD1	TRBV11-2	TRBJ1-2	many	CASSLGDSSIYGYTF	TGTGCCAGCAGCTTAGGGGACAGTTCGATCTATGGCTACACCTTC
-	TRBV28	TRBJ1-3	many	CASRLSQGSRNTIYF	TGTGCCAGCAGGTTAAGCCAGGGTTCTAGAAACACCATATATTTT
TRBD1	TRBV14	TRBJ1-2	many	CAGSQLQGLVYGYTF	TGTGCCGGCAGCCAATTACAGGGGCTGGTCTATGGCTACACCTTC
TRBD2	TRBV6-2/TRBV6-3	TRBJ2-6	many	CASIGFYGGSSGANVLTF	TGTGCCAGCATAGGATTTTACGGGGGGAGCTCTGGGGCCAACGTCCTGACTTTC
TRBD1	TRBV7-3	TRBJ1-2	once	CASSVPGQGFYTF	TGTGCCAGCAGCGTGCCGGGACAGGGGTTCTACACCTTC
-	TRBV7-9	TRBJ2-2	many	CASSLHRGDTGELFF	TGTGCCAGCAGCCTCCACCGTGGAGACACCGGGGAGCTGTTTTTT
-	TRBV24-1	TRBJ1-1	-	CATRQGRAFF	TGTGCCACCAGGCAAGGCCGCGCTTTCTTT
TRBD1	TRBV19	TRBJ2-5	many	CARHRGQETQYF	TGTGCCAGACATAGGGGGCAGGAGACCCAGTACTTC
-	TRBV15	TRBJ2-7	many	CATSLAVSYEQYF	TGTGCCACCAGCTTAGCTGTCTCCTACGAGCAGTACTTC
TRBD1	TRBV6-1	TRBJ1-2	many	CAAVVRTGDGYTF	TGTGCCGCCGTGGTTCGGACAGGGGATGGCTACACCTTC
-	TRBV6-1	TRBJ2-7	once	CASNRVGNEQYF	TGTGCCAGCAACAGAGTAGGGAACGAGCAGTACTTC
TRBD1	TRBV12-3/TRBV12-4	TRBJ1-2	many	CASSRTGFGYGYTF	TGTGCCAGCAGCCGGACAGGGTTTGGGTATGGCTACACCTTC
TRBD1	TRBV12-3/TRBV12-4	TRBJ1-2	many	CASSGWGQAFSYTF	TGTGCCAGCAGTGGCTGGGGACAGGCCTTTAGCTACACCTTC
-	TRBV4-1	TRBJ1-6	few	CASRLTESSYNSPLHF	TGCGCCAGCAGGCTTACAGAGTCCTCCTATAATTCACCCCTCCACTTT
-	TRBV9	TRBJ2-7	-	CASSEGLAVYEQYF	TGTGCCAGCTCAGAGGGATTAGCGGTTTACGAGCAGTACTTC
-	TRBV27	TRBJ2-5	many	CASSSTRRTSPQETQYF	TGTGCCAGCAGTTCCACCCGCCGTACTAGTCCGCAAGAGACCCAGTACTTC
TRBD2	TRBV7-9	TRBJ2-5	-	CASSSPKLAGEEYF	TGTGCCAGCAGTTCCCCAAAGCTAGCGGGTGAAGAATACTTC
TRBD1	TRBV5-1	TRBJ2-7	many	CASSWDRLSLTPLEQYF	TGCGCCAGCAGCTGGGACAGACTAAGCCTCACCCCCCTCGAGCAGTACTTC
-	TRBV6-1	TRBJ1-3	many	CASSEALHTIYF	TGTGCCAGCAGTGAAGCGTTACACACCATATATTTT
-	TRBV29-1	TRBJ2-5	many	CSVEDLAPGRKTQYF	TGCAGCGTTGAAGATCTAGCTCCCGGGAGAAAGACCCAGTACTTC
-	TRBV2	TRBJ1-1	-	CARSPGGAEAFF	TGTGCCAGATCCCCTGGCGGCGCCGAAGCTTTCTTT
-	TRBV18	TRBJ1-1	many	CASSPTADTEAFF	TGTGCCAGCTCACCGACAGCCGACACTGAAGCTTTCTTT
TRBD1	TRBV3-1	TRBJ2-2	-	CASSPWDRGAGELFF	TGTGCCAGCAGCCCTTGGGACAGGGGCGCCGGGGAGCTGTTTTTT
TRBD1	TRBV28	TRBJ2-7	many	CATFDRGRRDEQYF	TGTGCCACCTTCGACAGGGGGCGCCGGGACGAGCAGTACTTC
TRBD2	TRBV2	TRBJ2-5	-	CASSELSSGRTSGRESQETQYF	TGTGCCAGCAGTGAATTATCGAGCGGGAGGACTAGCGGGAGGGAATCTCAAGAGACCCAGTACTTC
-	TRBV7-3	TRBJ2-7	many	CASSLWAGASYEQYF	TGTGCCAGCAGCTTATGGGCAGGGGCGTCCTACGAGCAGTACTTC
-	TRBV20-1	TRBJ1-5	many	CSASDSLTAYNQPQHF	TGCAGTGCTAGCGACTCTCTGACAGCTTACAATCAGCCCCAGCATTTT
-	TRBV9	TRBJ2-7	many	CASSLDTNSYEQYF	TGTGCCAGCAGCTTGGACACCAACTCCTACGAGCAGTACTTC
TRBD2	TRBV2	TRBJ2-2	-	CASSELSSGRTSGDTGELFF	TGTGCCAGCAGTGAATTATCGAGCGGGAGGACTAGCGGAGACACCGGGGAGCTGTTTTTT
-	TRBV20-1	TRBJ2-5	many	CSARDPRSTLQETQYF	TGCAGTGCTAGAGATCCCAGGAGTACCTTACAAGAGACCCAGTACTTC
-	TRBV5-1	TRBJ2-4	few	CASSFDLGGKNIQYF	TGCGCCAGCAGCTTTGACCTTGGGGGCAAAAACATTCAGTACTTC
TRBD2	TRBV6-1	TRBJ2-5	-	CASSIGTSKETQYF	TGTGCCAGCAGTATCGGGACTAGCAAGGAGACCCAGTACTTC
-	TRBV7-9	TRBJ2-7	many	CASSLGSVEQYF	TGTGCCAGCAGCTTAGGGTCTGTCGAGCAGTACTTC
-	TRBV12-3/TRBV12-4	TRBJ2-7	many	CASSRGETYEQYF	TGTGCCAGCAGTCGCGGGGAGACCTACGAGCAGTACTTC